Following are 9 T cell receptor beta chains from one sample sequenced in a study of blood T cell dynamics during melanoma immunotherapy. Time point defined: week 3, after first cycle of checkpoint inhibitor. Method: immunoSEQ multiplex PCR; TCRdb's copy keeps in-frame clones and lacks some. The repertoire holds about 7,000 clones, with roughly 81% as singletons. This specimen consisted of blood, obtained from a patient treated with checkpoint blockade. These receptors all come from a human donor with melanoma. Some clones in this sample may be carry-over from other donors' samples.

The gene calls are TRBV7-9 and TRBJ2-5, with D uncertain. Trimming took off 4 bases at V and 4 bases at J, with 7 bases between the two ends. In germline, CDR1 is SEHNR, CDR2 FQNEAQ (reference sequence). This CDR3 comprises 12 residues. CDR3 nucleotides: TGTGCCAGCAGCTCCAACCGAGAGACCCAGTACTTC. It yields the protein CASSSNRETQYF.

CDR3 bases: TGCGCCAGCAGCTTGGCGGGCGGGGGGGCAGAAGAGCAGTTCTTC. Translating it yields CASSLAGGGAEEQFF. The rearrangement links TRBV5-1 to TRBJ2-1; TRBD2 matches 9 bases. V dropped 0 bases and J dropped 10; count of bases not matched to a gene: 8. This CDR3 comprises 15 residues. Looked up from germline, CDR1 is SGHRS and CDR2 is YFSETQ.

The rearrangement joins TRBV21-1 to TRBJ1-2; TRBD1, the D gene given by the table, was not confirmed from the DNA. TRBV21-1 is a known pseudogene. The CDR3 runs 13 residues. The CDR3 nucleotides read TGTGCCAGCAGCAAACCTGATAAGGGGGGCTACACCTTC. It codes for CASSKPDKGGYTF.

The chain uses TRBV7-3 and TRBJ2-5, with 8 bases lining up with TRBD1. The CDR3 consists of 14 residues. The trim removed 5 bases at V and 5 bases at J, leaving 7 bases unmatched. Germline loops: CDR1 SGHTA, CDR2 FQGTGA. CDR3 in amino acids: CASSPTGGTETQYF. The CDR3 DNA is TGTGCCAGCAGCCCTACAGGGGGTACGGAGACCCAGTACTTC.

The chain joins TRBV19 to TRBJ1-1; perhaps TRBD1 as D (6 bases). The germline V gene encodes CDR1 LNHDA and CDR2 SQIVND (reference sequence). V lost 2 bases to trimming and J lost 6 bases, with 10 bases between them. The CDR3 runs 13 residues. The CDR3 bases are TGTGCCAGTAGTATAACAGGGCGACCTGAAGCTTTCTTT. Protein: CASSITGRPEAFF.

The chain links TRBV4-1 to TRBJ2-7, with TRBD1 matching over 8 bases. The length of the CDR3 is 17 residues. V lost 5 bases to trimming and J lost 3 bases; unmatched junction nucleotides: 15. Germline V gene sequence: CDR1 MGHRA, CDR2 YSYEKL. The DNA for the CDR3 is TGCGCCAGCAGCTTAACCCCCGGACAGGGCTTTAACTACGAGCAGTACTTC. Its translation: CASSLTPGQGFNYEQYF.

The chain is built from TRBV6-6 and TRBJ2-3; D remains ambiguous. Germline V gene sequence: CDR1 MNHNY, CDR2 SVGAGI (reference sequence). V was shortened by 0 bases and J by 8 bases, with 9 bases between the two germline ends. The CDR3 runs to 13 residues. CDR3 amino acids: CASSYSASATQYF. The CDR3 nucleotides read TGTGCCAGCAGTTACTCGGCATCGGCTACGCAGTATTTT.

The gene calls are TRBV5-1 and TRBJ1-3; D not resolved. The length of the CDR3 is 15 residues. V was pared by 4 bases and J by 0 bases, with 11 bases between. CDR1 SGHRS and CDR2 YFSETQ come from the germline V gene. This chain's CDR3 is CASSVNSVSGNTIYF. In DNA form, the CDR3 reads TGCGCCAGCAGCGTGAACAGCGTCTCTGGAAACACCATATATTTT.

The V call is TRBV2, the J call TRBJ1-2; D not certain. Trimming removed 6 bases from V and 4 bases from J, with 6 bases in between. This CDR3 region has 11 residues. Germline CDR1 is SNHLY and CDR2 is FYNNEI. CDR3 DNA: TGTGCCAGCAGCAGTATCTATGGCTACACCTTC. Amino acid sequence: CASSSIYGYTF. The full variable domain, with the rest looked up from reference TRBV2 and TRBJ1-2, is EPEVTQTPSHQVTQMGQEVILRCVPISNHLYFYWYRQILGQKVEFLVSFYNNEISEKSEIFDDQFSVERPDGSNFTLKIRSTKLEDSAMYFCASSSIYGYTFGSGTRLTVV.